A single sample gave rise to the 22 T cell receptor beta chains below, sequenced in a study of shared clonotypes between healthy human individuals. Clones were read by immunoSEQ multiplex PCR, and TCRdb kept only the in-frame ones, dropping some. The profile shows under 750,000 clones, just under 75% of them singletons. Sequencing was performed on memory CD4+ T cells sorted from blood. The subset denotes: CD45RA-negative fraction. These receptors came from a woman in her 30s in good health.

The gene calls are TRBV27 and TRBJ2-3; 10 nucleotides agree with TRBD2. Germline loops: CDR1 MNHEY, CDR2 SMNVEV (reference sequence). This CDR3 region has 14 residues. V shed 6 bases and J 2 bases; nucleotides not matched to a gene: 2. The CDR3 reads CASRLAGNTDTQYF. The CDR3 nucleotides are TGTGCCAGCAGACTAGCGGGAAACACAGATACGCAGTATTTT.

This chain links TRBV4-2 with TRBJ2-2; 13 bases line up with TRBD2. V lost 3 bases and J lost 1; bases outside the gene matches: 14. The CDR3 is made up of 21 amino acids. Germline V gene sequence: CDR1 LGHNA, CDR2 YNFKEQ. This chain's CDR3 is CASSHGWTSGRIRRNTGELFF. In DNA form, the CDR3 reads TGTGCCAGCAGCCATGGTTGGACTAGCGGGAGAATTAGGCGGAACACCGGGGAGCTGTTTTTT.

The J gene is TRBJ2-7, the V gene TRBV6-5; the match to TRBD1 covers 7 bases. CDR1 is MNHEY, CDR2 SVGAGI, per germline. Trimming removed 6 bases from V and 3 bases from J; junction bases left unmatched: 8. This CDR3 is built from 14 residues. This CDR3 is CASRLGQRFYEQYF. Here the CDR3 DNA reads TGTGCCAGCAGACTGGGACAGAGATTCTACGAGCAGTACTTC.

This chain joins TRBV29-1 and TRBJ1-1; 9 nucleotides match TRBD1. From germline, CDR1 is SQVTM and CDR2 ANQGSEA. The junction had 8 bases not matched to a gene; V was cut back by 0 bases and J by 6 bases. This CDR3 region has 15 residues. CDR3 bases: TGCAGCGTTGAAGATCAGGGACAGGGTAGGGCTGAAGCTTTCTTT. Translated, it gives CSVEDQGQGRAEAFF. The entire variable domain, with the rest obtained from reference TRBV29-1 and TRBJ1-1, is as follows: SAVISQKPSRDICQRGTSLTIQCQVDSQVTMMFWYRQQPGQSLTLIATANQGSEATYESGFVIDKFPISRPNLTFSTLTVSNMSPEDSSIYLCSVEDQGQGRAEAFFGQGTRLTVV.

This clone was counted a few times. This rearrangement joins TRBV11-1 to TRBJ2-1; 11 nucleotides line up with TRBD1. The CDR3 covers 12 residues. Germline V gene sequence: CDR1 SGHAT, CDR2 FQDESV (reference sequence). V shed 5 bases and J 15 bases; nucleotides not matched to a gene: 6. The CDR3 loop is CASSPQGQGVFF. DNA of the CDR3: TGTGCCAGCAGCCCCCAGGGACAGGGGGTGTTCTTC.

This clone was recorded at least ten times. The chain couples TRBV5-6 to TRBJ2-5; 9 nucleotides align to TRBD2. The CDR3 runs 18 residues. Looked up from germline, CDR1 is SGHDT and CDR2 is YYEEEE. V lost 4 bases and J lost 2; bases outside the gene matches: 15. The CDR3 sequence: CASSPAPWTSEIQETQYF. In DNA, the CDR3 is TGTGCCAGCAGCCCGGCCCCTTGGACTAGCGAAATACAAGAGACCCAGTACTTC.

The chain employs TRBV9 and TRBJ2-2, with 8 bases lining up with TRBD2. The CDR3 has 15 amino acids. Losses at the gene ends were 0 bases for V and 5 bases for J; bases not matched to a gene: 3. CDR1 is SGDLS and CDR2 is YYNGEE in the germline V gene. The CDR3 coding sequence is TGTGCCAGCAGCGTAGAATTAGCGGGAACCGGGGAGCTGTTTTTT. This sequence encodes CASSVELAGTGELFF.

The chain joins TRBV28 to TRBJ1-1; 8 bases agree with TRBD1. Germline V lookup: CDR1 MDHEN, CDR2 SYDVKM. The CDR3 extends over 15 amino acids. V lost 4 bases, J lost 5 bases, and 9 bases stayed unmatched. CDR3 amino acids: CASSSGQGERTEAFF. The CDR3 DNA reads TGTGCCAGCAGTTCCGGACAGGGTGAAAGGACTGAAGCTTTCTTT.

The genes are TRBV7-9 and TRBJ2-7; the match to TRBD2 covers 7 bases. The CDR3 length is 15 residues. V lost 5 bases to trimming and J lost 7 bases; unmatched junction nucleotides: 14. Germline loops: CDR1 SEHNR, CDR2 FQNEAQ (reference sequence). CDR3 DNA sequence: TGTGCCAGCAGCCATCCCCCGGGAGGTATGAGTGAGCAGTACTTC. Its translation: CASSHPPGGMSEQYF.

On this clone itself: In the same sample, other DNA sequences code for this CDR3. The V gene is TRBV5-1, the J gene TRBJ2-5; D ambiguous. With 1 base removed from V and 5 bases from J, the gap between germline ends came to 3 bases. Germline V gives CDR1 SGHRS, CDR2 YFSETQ. The CDR3 consists of 11 residues. The CDR3 region is CASSLRETQYF. The CDR3 DNA is TGCGCCAGCAGCTTGCGGGAGACCCAGTACTTC.

This clone was recorded a few times. V gene TRBV10-3 combines with J gene TRBJ2-7, with a weak D call TRBD2 (5 bases). Germline V gene sequence: CDR1 ENHRY, CDR2 SYGVKD. The ends were cut back, 3 bases at V and 3 bases at J, with 12 bases in the middle. The CDR3 totals 14 residues. The CDR3 loop is CAISDPGINYEQYF. CDR3 nucleotide sequence: TGTGCCATCAGTGATCCCGGGATCAACTACGAGCAGTACTTC.

V is TRBV5-1 and J is TRBJ1-2, with 7 bases matching TRBD1. The V gene end was trimmed by 4 bases and the J gene end by 2 bases; junction bases not matched to a gene: 8. CDR1 SGHRS and CDR2 YFSETQ come from the germline V gene. The CDR3 runs 15 residues. CDR3 sequence: CASSPQGQTNYGYTF. CDR3 DNA sequence: TGCGCCAGCAGCCCCCAGGGACAGACAAACTATGGCTACACCTTC.

The chain combines TRBV5-8 with TRBJ1-2; D is uncertain. Germline V gene lookup returns CDR1 SGHTS and CDR2 YDEGEE. CDR3 length: 15 residues. Trimming stripped 0 bases from V and 4 bases from J, with 13 bases between. The CDR3, as DNA: TGTGCCAGCAGCTTGGCTCCGGGTATCACCTATGGCTACACCTTC. Amino acid sequence: CASSLAPGITYGYTF. The whole variable domain, remainder taken from reference TRBV5-8 and TRBJ1-2, is EAGVTQSPTHLIKTRGQQATLRCSPISGHTSVYWYQQALGLGLQFLLWYDEGEERNRGNFPPRFSGRQFPNYSSELNVNALELEDSALYLCASSLAPGITYGYTFGSGTRLTVV.

This clone was observed at least ten times. CDR3 sequence: CASMLQRNNEQFF. The CDR3 DNA reads TGTGCCAGCATGCTGCAGCGGAACAATGAGCAGTTCTTC. The rearrangement uses TRBV2 and TRBJ2-1, with D maybe TRBD2 (5 bases). The CDR3 runs 13 residues. V was shortened by 7 bases and J by 5 bases, with 12 bases between the two germline ends. Germline-derived CDR1 and CDR2 are SNHLY and FYNNEI.

The rearrangement uses TRBV2 and TRBJ2-2; no reliable D call. V lost 1 base and J 4 bases, leaving 7 bases between the germline ends. The CDR3 consists of 14 residues. The germline V gene has CDR1 SNHLY and CDR2 FYNNEI. CDR3 protein: CASSEVRVTGELFF. CDR3 in DNA: TGTGCCAGCAGTGAAGTTAGGGTCACCGGGGAGCTGTTTTTT.

The chain combines TRBV7-9 with TRBJ2-7, with 12 bases that match TRBD2. The CDR3 length is 17 residues. V shed 0 bases, J shed 2 bases, and the junction held 5 bases outside the gene matches. Germline loops: CDR1 SEHNR, CDR2 FQNEAQ (reference sequence). CDR3 sequence reads: CASSLAEGLAGAYEQYF. CDR3 sequence (DNA): TGTGCCAGCAGCTTAGCTGAGGGACTAGCGGGCGCCTACGAGCAGTACTTC.

The sample holds many counts of this clone. The chain has TRBV7-9 and TRBJ2-5, with no clear D. CDR3 length: 14 residues. Trimming shortened V by 4 bases and J by 2 bases, and 11 bases separated the two germline ends. CDR1 and CDR2 from the germline V gene are SEHNR and FQNEAQ (reference sequence). The CDR3 spells CASSYTWGQETQYF. The DNA of the CDR3 is TGTGCCAGCAGCTATACTTGGGGTCAAGAGACCCAGTACTTC. Based on the CDR3 plus reference TRBV7-9 and TRBJ2-5, the full variable domain is DTGVSQNPRHKITKRGQNVTFRCDPISEHNRLYWYRQTLGQGPEFLTYFQNEAQLEKSRLLSDRFSAERPKGSFSTLEIQRTEQGDSAMYLCASSYTWGQETQYFGPGTRLLVL.

The chain combines TRBV5-1 with TRBJ1-1; D call uncertain. Per germline, CDR1 SGHRS and CDR2 YFSETQ. This CDR3 spans 14 amino acids. V lost 2 bases and J lost 1, with 9 bases in between. The CDR3 is CASSFLVANTEAFF. In nucleotides, the CDR3 is TGCGCCAGCAGCTTCTTAGTGGCGAACACTGAAGCTTTCTTT.

This chain links TRBV5-1 with TRBJ2-7; 8 nucleotides line up with TRBD1. V was clipped by 2 bases and J by 0 bases; unmatched bases: 13. In germline, CDR1 is SGHRS, CDR2 YFSETQ. The CDR3 has 18 amino acids. CDR3 in amino acids: CASSFNLAGQGSSYEQYF. The CDR3 DNA reads as TGCGCCAGCAGCTTCAACCTCGCCGGACAGGGCAGCTCCTACGAGCAGTACTTC. Looking up the rest from reference TRBV5-1 and TRBJ2-7 gives the full variable domain: KAGVTQTPRYLIKTRGQQVTLSCSPISGHRSVSWYQQTPGQGLQFLFEYFSETQRNKGNFPGRFSGRQFSNSRSEMNVSTLELGDSALYLCASSFNLAGQGSSYEQYFGPGTRLTVT.

The chain employs TRBV12-2 and TRBJ1-2; the table calls TRBD1, which could not be checked here. TRBV12-2 represents a pseudogene. This CDR3 region has 17 residues. The CDR3 loop reads CASRLAPQGLHFYGYTF. The CDR3, as DNA: TGTGCAAGTCGCTTAGCGCCCCAGGGTCTTCACTTCTATGGCTACACCTTC.

This clone has a handful of counts. V gene TRBV5-1 combines with J gene TRBJ2-7; no clear D gene. The CDR3 contains 14 residues. Germline V gene data show CDR1 as SGHRS and CDR2 as YFSETQ. The ends were cut back, 2 bases at V and 0 bases at J, with 9 bases in the middle. CDR3 protein: CASSLSSGSYEQYF. CDR3 DNA sequence: TGCGCCAGCAGCTTAAGCTCAGGCTCCTACGAGCAGTACTTC.

The table lists this clone with a few counts. V usage is TRBV15 and J usage is TRBJ2-1; no clear D. The V gene's germline CDR1 is LNHNV and CDR2 YYDKDF (reference sequence). V lost 3 bases and J 10 bases, leaving 10 bases between the germline ends. The CDR3 length is 12 residues. The CDR3 DNA is TGTGCCACCAGCAGCCAGAATTACGAGCAGTTCTTC. Residues: CATSSQNYEQFF.